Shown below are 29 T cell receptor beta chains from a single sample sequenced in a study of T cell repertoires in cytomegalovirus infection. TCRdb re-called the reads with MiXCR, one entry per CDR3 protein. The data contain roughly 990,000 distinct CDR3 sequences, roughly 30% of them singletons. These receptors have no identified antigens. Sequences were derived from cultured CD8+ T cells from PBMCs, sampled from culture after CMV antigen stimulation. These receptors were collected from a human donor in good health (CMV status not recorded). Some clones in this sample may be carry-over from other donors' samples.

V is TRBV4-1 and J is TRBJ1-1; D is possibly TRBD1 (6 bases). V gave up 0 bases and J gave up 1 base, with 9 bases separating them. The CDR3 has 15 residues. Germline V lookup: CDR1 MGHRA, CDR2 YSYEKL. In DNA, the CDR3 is TGCGCCAGCAGCCAAGATGCGGGACAGAACACTGAAGCTTTCTTT. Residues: CASSQDAGQNTEAFF.

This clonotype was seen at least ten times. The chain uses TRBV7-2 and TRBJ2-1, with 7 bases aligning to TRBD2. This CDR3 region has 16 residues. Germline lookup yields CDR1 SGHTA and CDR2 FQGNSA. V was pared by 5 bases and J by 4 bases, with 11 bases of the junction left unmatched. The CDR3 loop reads CASSRNRSGVYNEQFF. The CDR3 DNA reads TGTGCCAGCAGCCGTAACCGCAGCGGGGTTTACAATGAGCAGTTCTTC.

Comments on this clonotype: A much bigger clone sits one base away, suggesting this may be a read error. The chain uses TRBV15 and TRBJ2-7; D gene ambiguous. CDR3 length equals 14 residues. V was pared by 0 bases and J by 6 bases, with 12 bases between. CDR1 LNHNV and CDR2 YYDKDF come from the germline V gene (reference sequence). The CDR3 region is CATSRDLERVEQYV. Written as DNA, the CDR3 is TGTGCCACCAGCAGAGATTTGGAACGCGTCGAGCAGTACGTC.

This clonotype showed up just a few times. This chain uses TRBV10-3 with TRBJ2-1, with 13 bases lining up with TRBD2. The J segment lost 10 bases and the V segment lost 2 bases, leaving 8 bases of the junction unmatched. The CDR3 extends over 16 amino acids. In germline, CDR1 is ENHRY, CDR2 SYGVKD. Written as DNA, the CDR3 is TGTGCCATCAGTGAGGGGGGACTAGCGGGACGAGAAGAGCAGTTCTTC. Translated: CAISEGGLAGREEQFF.

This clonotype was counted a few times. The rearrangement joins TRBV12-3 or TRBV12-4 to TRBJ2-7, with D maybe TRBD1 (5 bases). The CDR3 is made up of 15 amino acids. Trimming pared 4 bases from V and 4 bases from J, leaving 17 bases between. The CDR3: CASSSYDSGLYEQYF. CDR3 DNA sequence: TGTGCCAGCAGTTCCTACGACAGTGGGTTGTACGAGCAGTACTTC.

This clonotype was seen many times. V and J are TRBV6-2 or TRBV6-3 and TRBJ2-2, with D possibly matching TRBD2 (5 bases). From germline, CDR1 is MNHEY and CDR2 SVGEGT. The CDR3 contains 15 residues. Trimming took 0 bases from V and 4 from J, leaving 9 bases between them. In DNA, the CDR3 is TGTGCCAGCAGTTACTCTCTAGCCGGCACCGGGGAGCTGTTTTTT. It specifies CASSYSLAGTGELFF.

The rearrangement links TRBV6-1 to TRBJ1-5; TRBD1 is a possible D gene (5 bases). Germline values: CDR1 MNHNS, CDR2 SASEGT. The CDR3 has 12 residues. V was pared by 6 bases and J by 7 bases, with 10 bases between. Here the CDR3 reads CASRQKGQPQHF. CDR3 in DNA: TGTGCCAGCAGACAGAAGGGGCAGCCCCAGCATTTT.

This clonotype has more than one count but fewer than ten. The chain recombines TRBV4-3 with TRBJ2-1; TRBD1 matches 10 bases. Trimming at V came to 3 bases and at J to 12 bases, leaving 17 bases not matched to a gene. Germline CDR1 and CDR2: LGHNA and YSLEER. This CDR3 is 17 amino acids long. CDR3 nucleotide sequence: TGCGCCAGCAGCCAGAACGCCGGGACAGGGGCCTTTAAGGGGCAGTTCTTC. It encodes CASSQNAGTGAFKGQFF.

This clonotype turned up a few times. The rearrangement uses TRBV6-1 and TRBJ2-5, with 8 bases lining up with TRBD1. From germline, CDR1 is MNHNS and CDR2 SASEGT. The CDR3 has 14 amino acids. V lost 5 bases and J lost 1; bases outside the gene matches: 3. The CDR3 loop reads CASSSRGPQETQYF. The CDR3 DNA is TGTGCCAGCAGTAGCAGGGGGCCCCAAGAGACCCAGTACTTC.

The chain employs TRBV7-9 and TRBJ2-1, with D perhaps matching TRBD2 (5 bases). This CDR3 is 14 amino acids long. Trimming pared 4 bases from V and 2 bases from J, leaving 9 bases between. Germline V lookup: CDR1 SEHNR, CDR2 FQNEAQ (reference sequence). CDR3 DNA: TGTGCCAGCAGCTGGACGGAGGCCTACAATGAGCAGTTCTTC. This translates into CASSWTEAYNEQFF.

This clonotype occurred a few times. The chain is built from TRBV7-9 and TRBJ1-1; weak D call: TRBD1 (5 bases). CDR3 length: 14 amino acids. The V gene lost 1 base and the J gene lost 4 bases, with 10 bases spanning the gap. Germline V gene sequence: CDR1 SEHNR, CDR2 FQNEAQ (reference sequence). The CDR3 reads CASSLVWQGTEAFF. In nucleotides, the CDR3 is TGTGCCAGCAGCTTAGTTTGGCAGGGCACTGAAGCTTTCTTT.

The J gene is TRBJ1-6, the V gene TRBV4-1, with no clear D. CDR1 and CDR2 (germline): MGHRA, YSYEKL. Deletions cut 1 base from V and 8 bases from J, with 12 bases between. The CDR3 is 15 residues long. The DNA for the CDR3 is TGCGCCAGCAGCCAAGGTCAGCCCTACGATTCACCCCTCCACTTT. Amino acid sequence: CASSQGQPYDSPLHF.

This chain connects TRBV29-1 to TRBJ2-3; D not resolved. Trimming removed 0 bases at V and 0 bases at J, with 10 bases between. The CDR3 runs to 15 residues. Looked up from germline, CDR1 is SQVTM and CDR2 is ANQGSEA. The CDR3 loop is CSVEDHGRSTDTQYF. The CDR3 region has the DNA TGCAGCGTTGAAGATCACGGCAGAAGCACAGATACGCAGTATTTT.

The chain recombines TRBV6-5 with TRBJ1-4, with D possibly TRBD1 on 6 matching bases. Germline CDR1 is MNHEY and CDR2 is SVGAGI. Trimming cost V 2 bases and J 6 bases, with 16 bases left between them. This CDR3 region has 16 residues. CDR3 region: CASSYQRGAWDEKLFF. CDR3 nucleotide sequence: TGTGCCAGCAGTTACCAACGGGGGGCATGGGATGAAAAACTGTTTTTT.

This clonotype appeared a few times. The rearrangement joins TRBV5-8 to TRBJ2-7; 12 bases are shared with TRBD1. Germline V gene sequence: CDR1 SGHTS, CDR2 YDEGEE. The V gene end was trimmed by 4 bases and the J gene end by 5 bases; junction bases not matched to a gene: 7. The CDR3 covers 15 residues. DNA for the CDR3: TGTGCCAGCAGCACCCACGGGACAGGGGGCGACGAGCAGTACGTC. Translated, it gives CASSTHGTGGDEQYV.

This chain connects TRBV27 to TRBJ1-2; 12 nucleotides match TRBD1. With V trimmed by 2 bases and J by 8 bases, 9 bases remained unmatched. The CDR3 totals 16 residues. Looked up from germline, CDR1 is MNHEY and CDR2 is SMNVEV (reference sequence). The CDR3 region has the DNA TGTGCCAGCAGTTTAATAGGGACAGGGGGCTTAGGAGGCTACACCTTC. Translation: CASSLIGTGGLGGYTF.

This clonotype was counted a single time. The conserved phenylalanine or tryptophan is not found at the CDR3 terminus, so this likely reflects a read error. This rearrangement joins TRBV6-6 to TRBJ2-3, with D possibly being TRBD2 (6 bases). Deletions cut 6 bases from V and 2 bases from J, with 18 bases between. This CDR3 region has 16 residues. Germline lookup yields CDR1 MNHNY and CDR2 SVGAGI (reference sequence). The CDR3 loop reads CASRLPGTLATDTQYY. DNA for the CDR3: TGTGCCAGCAGACTTCCCGGGACTCTTGCCACAGATACGCAGTATTAT.

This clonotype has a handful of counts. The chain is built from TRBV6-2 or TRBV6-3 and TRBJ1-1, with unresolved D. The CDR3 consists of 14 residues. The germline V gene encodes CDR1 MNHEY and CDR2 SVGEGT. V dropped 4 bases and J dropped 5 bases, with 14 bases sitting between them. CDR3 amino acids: CASSFPYERTEAFF. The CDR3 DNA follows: TGTGCCAGCAGTTTCCCTTACGAGCGGACTGAAGCTTTCTTT.

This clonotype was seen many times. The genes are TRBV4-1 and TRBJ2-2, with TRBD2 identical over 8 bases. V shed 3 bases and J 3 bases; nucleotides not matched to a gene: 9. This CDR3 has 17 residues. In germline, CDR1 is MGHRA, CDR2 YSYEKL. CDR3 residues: CASSQGPPGGHTGELFF. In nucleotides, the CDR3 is TGCGCCAGCAGCCAGGGACCCCCGGGGGGGCACACCGGGGAGCTGTTTTTT.

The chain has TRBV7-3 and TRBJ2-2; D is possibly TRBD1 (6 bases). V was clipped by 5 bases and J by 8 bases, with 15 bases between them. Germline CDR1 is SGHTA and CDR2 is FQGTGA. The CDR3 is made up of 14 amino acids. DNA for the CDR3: TGTGCCAGCAGCGCACAGGGCTTCGGTGGGGAGCTGTTTTTT. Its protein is CASSAQGFGGELFF.

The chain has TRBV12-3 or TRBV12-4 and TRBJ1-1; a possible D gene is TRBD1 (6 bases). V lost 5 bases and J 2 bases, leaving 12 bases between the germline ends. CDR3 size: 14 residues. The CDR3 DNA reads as TGTGCCAGCAGTCCTACAGGGATAAACACTGAAGCTTTCTTT. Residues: CASSPTGINTEAFF.

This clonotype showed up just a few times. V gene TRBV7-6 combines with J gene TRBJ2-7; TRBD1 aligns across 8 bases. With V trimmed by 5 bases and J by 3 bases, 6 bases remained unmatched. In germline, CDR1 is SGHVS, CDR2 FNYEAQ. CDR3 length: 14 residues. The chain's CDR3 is CASSPRTGNYEQYF. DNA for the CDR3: TGTGCCAGCAGCCCCCGGACAGGGAACTACGAGCAGTACTTC.

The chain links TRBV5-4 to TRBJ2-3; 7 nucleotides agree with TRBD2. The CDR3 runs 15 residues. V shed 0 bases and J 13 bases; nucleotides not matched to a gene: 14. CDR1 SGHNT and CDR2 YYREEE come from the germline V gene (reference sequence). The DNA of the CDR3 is TGTGCCAGCAGCTTGGAAGGGCAGAGGGCGCGGGAGAAGTATTTT. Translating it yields CASSLEGQRAREKYF. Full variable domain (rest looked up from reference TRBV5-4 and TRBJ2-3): ETGVTQSPTHLIKTRGQQVTLRCSSQSGHNTVSWYQQALGQGPQFIFQYYREEENGRGNFPPRFSGLQFPNYSSELNVNALELDDSALYLCASSLEGQRAREKYFGPGTRLTVL.

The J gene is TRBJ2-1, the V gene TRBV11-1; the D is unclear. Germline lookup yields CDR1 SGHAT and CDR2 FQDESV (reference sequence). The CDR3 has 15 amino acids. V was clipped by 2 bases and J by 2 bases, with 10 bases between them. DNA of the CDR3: TGTGCCAGCAGCTTACTGACCGTGCCCTACAATGAGCAGTTCTTC. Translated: CASSLLTVPYNEQFF.

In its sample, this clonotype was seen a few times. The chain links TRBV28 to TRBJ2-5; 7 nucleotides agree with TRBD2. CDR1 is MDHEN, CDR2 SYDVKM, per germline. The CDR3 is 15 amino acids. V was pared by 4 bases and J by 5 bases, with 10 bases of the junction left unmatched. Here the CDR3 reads CASSSPGGGRETQYF. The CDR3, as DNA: TGTGCCAGCAGTTCCCCGGGAGGCGGGCGGGAGACCCAGTACTTC.

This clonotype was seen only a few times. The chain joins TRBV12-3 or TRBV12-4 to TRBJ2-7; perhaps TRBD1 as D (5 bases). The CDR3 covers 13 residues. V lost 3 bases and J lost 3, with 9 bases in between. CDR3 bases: TGTGCCAGCAGTTTCTCAGGGATCTACGAGCAGTACGTC. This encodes CASSFSGIYEQYV.

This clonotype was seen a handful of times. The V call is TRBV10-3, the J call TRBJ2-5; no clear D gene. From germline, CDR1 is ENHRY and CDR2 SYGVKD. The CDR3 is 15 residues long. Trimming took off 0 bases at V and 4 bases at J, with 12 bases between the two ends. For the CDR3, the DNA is TGTGCCATCAGTGAGTCGATAGGGTTTGGAGAGACCCAGTACTTC. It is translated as CAISESIGFGETQYF.

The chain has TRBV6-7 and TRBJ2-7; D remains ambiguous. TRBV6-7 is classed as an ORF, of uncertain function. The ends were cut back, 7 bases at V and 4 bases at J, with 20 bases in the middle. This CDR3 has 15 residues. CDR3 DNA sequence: TGTGCCAGCATGGGGTTTATTGACTGCATATACGAGCAGTACGTC. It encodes CASMGFIDCIYEQYV.

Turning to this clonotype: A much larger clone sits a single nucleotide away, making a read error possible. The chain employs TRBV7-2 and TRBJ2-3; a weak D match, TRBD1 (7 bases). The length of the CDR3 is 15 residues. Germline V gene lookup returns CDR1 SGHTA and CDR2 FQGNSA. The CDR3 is CVSNYDGGGPDTQYF. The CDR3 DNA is TGTGTCAGCAATTACGACGGAGGGGGCCCAGATACGCAGTATTTT.